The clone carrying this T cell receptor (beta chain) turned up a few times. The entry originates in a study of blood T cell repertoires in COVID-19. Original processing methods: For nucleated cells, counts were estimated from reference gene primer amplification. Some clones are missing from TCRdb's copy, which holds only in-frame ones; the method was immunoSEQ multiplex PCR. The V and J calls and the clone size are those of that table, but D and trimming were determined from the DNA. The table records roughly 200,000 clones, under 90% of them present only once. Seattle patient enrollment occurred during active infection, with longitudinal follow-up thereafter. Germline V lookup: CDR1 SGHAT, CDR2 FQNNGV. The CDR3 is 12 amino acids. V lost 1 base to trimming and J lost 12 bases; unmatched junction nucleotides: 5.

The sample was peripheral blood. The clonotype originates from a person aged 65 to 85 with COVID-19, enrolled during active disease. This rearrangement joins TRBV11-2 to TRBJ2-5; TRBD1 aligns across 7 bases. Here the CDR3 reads CASSLGGGLEYF. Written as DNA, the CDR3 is TGTGCCAGCAGCTTAGGAGGGGGCCTGGAGTACTTC.